These 12 T cell receptor beta chains were sequenced from one sample in a study of response to subunit inactivated influenza vaccine. TCRdb fed the RT-PCR reads into MiXCR, producing one record per CDR3 protein. The data contain approximately 680,000 distinct CDR3 sequences, approximately 14% of them singletons. The starting material was PBMCs from blood, obtained about 12 days after vaccination. These receptors originate from a man aged 45 to 65 who received an inactivated influenza vaccine.

This clonotype was seen at least ten times. The V call is TRBV5-1, the J call TRBJ1-1; 7 nucleotides agree with TRBD1. CDR3 size: 14 residues. Germline CDR1 is SGHRS and CDR2 is YFSETQ. The J segment lost 4 bases and the V segment lost 3 bases, leaving 6 bases of the junction unmatched. DNA of the CDR3: TGCGCCAGCAGCTCGACAGGGTTCGGCACTGAAGCTTTCTTT. Protein: CASSSTGFGTEAFF.

V gene TRBV7-9 combines with J gene TRBJ2-1; D might be TRBD2 (6 bases). CDR3 size: 16 residues. CDR1 is SEHNR, CDR2 FQNEAQ, per germline (reference sequence). Trimming took 1 base from V and 2 from J, leaving 12 bases between them. The DNA for the CDR3 is TGTGCCAGCAGCTTAGTCGGGAGAAGGACCTACAATGAGCAGTTCTTC. Translated, it gives CASSLVGRRTYNEQFF.

V gene TRBV27 combines with J gene TRBJ2-3, with TRBD2 matching over 8 bases. The ends lost 5 bases at V and 0 bases at J; junction bases unmatched: 10. CDR3 length: 17 amino acids. The germline CDR1 and CDR2 sequences are MNHEY and SMNVEV (reference sequence). The CDR3 protein is CASSTISGGASTDTQYF. The CDR3 DNA follows: TGTGCCAGCAGTACCATTTCGGGGGGGGCGAGCACAGATACGCAGTATTTT.

This clonotype was observed many times. The chain has TRBV6-2 or TRBV6-3 and TRBJ1-5; the D is unclear. The CDR3 runs 15 residues. Between the trimmed V and J ends, which lost 7 bases and 0 bases, there was a span of 13 bases. Looked up from germline, CDR1 is MNHEY and CDR2 is SVGEGT. The CDR3 protein is CASMAEKYSNQPQHF. DNA for the CDR3: TGTGCCAGCATGGCGGAGAAGTATAGCAATCAGCCCCAGCATTTT.

The rearrangement uses TRBV6-5 and TRBJ1-4; D is unclear. The CDR3 covers 17 residues. CDR1 MNHEY and CDR2 SVGAGI come from the germline V gene. Trimming stripped 2 bases from V and 0 bases from J, with 13 bases between. CDR3 sequence reads: CASSYHPSIATNEKLFF. For the CDR3, the DNA is TGTGCCAGCAGTTACCACCCTTCTATCGCAACTAATGAAAAACTGTTTTTT.

This chain connects TRBV4-1 to TRBJ2-1; D is perhaps TRBD2 (5 bases). CDR3 length equals 13 residues. V lost 0 bases and J lost 13, with 13 bases in between. Germline lookup yields CDR1 MGHRA and CDR2 YSYEKL. The CDR3 protein is CASSQEAPGTQFF. The CDR3 nucleotides read TGCGCCAGCAGCCAAGAGGCACCGGGAACCCAGTTCTTC.

The V gene is TRBV7-9, the J gene TRBJ2-5; unclear D gene. The CDR3 extends over 16 amino acids. Germline CDR1 and CDR2: SEHNR and FQNEAQ (reference sequence). V was cut by 4 bases and J by 8 bases, with 23 bases left in between. CDR3: CASSSFHGTAVLTQYF. The CDR3 nucleotides are TGTGCCAGCAGCTCATTTCACGGAACGGCGGTTCTTACCCAGTACTTC.

This clonotype was detected only a few times. This sequence joins TRBV6-2 or TRBV6-3 and TRBJ2-7, with 10 bases matching TRBD1. The CDR3 runs 19 residues. Germline CDR1 and CDR2: MNHEY and SVGEGT. J gave up 2 bases and V 2 bases, and 15 bases lay outside the gene matches. CDR3: CASSYTINLDRGKAYEQYF. The CDR3 coding sequence is TGTGCCAGCAGTTACACGATAAACCTGGACAGGGGGAAGGCCTACGAGCAGTACTTC.

The chain has TRBV4-2 and TRBJ2-1; the match to TRBD1 covers 7 bases. Germline values: CDR1 LGHNA, CDR2 YNFKEQ. V was clipped by 4 bases and J by 6 bases; unmatched bases: 12. The CDR3 has 16 amino acids. This chain's CDR3 is CASSLKGQRFSNEQFF. CDR3 nucleotides: TGTGCCAGCAGCCTAAAGGGACAGAGGTTCTCCAATGAGCAGTTCTTC.

This clonotype was found a few times. V gene TRBV5-1 combines with J gene TRBJ1-3; D remains ambiguous. From germline, CDR1 is SGHRS and CDR2 YFSETQ. V was shortened by 4 bases and J by 0 bases, with 11 bases between the two germline ends. The CDR3 runs to 15 residues. The CDR3 sequence: CASSMTGGSGNTIYF. CDR3 DNA sequence: TGCGCCAGCAGCATGACGGGCGGCTCTGGAAACACCATATATTTT.

This clonotype was seen only a few times. The chain has TRBV4-2 and TRBJ1-1; the D gene is possibly TRBD1 (6 bases). CDR1 and CDR2 (germline): LGHNA, YNFKEQ. The CDR3 extends over 14 amino acids. Trimming took 4 bases from V and 4 from J, leaving 13 bases between them. Written as DNA, the CDR3 is TGTGCCAGCAGCCCTGGGTACAGGGCCACTGAAGCTTTCTTT. It encodes CASSPGYRATEAFF.

The gene calls are TRBV6-2 or TRBV6-3 and TRBJ2-1; D is undetermined. The length of the CDR3 is 13 residues. V was clipped by 8 bases and J by 4 bases, with 12 bases between them. Germline V CDR1 and CDR2: MNHEY, SVGEGT. The CDR3 DNA sequence: TGTGCCAGCCATATGGGCCCTTACAATGAGCAGTTCTTC. Translating it yields CASHMGPYNEQFF.